This T cell receptor (beta chain) appears in the sequencing data of a study of T cells in Graves' hyperthyroidism and ophthalmopathy. Disease duration was under 3 months in the ophthalmopathy patients, who also had a Clinical Activity Score of at least 3 and a NOSPECS grade of at least 4. A roughly 9.7 ml volume of fresh peripheral blood provided the PBMCs. Using RNA transcripts as the source, TCR beta CDR3 regions were amplified. TCR CDR3 regions were first amplified by RT-PCR with HTBI primers. TCRdb ran MiXCR on the multiplex PCR reads and lists one entry per CDR3 protein. This table has almost 250,000 distinct CDR3 sequences, about 24% appearing once. This clonotype occurred a few times. Mismatch with germline at one junction end may stem from a read error. The clonotype was recovered from a woman in her 40s with Graves' ophthalmopathy. Sequencing used blood.

The chain's CDR3 is CASSLQGVGGYIF. CDR3 DNA: TGTGCCAGCAGTCTACAGGGGGTAGGGGGCTACATCTTC. The V call is TRBV27, the J call TRBJ1-2; 8 nucleotides line up with TRBD1. The length of the CDR3 is 13 residues. The germline gives CDR1 MNHEY, CDR2 SMNVEV (reference sequence).